This T cell receptor (beta chain) was found in a study of cytomegalovirus exposure and HLA in healthy donors. This clone has a handful of counts. The antigen is undetermined. The CDR3 runs to 15 residues. Germline assignment: CDR1 SGHTA and CDR2 FQGNSA. Trimming left V 4 bases short and J 2 bases short, with 15 bases between. PCR amplification relied on 60 Vbeta primers (plus 13 Jbeta primers). Libraries were prepared by immunoSEQ multiplex PCR; TCRdb keeps only in-frame clonotypes and omits some of them. The sample has over 200,000 clones; 85% are singletons. Overall study findings and caveats: Versus the approximately 700-donor mean, an Asian-associated ancestry cluster reportedly showed fewer N-insertions in a later analysis. For most TCR beta V segments, an earlier analysis put the productive rate at about 87% or about 30% of the time. Testing in vitro showed a few CMV-associated chains specific for CMV antigens.

The V gene is TRBV7-2, the J gene TRBJ2-7, with D tentatively TRBD2 (5 bases). This sequence was found in a human donor in good health. Sequencing was performed on PBMCs. The CDR3: CASSWSGGTTYEQYF. CDR3 in DNA: TGTGCCAGCAGCTGGAGCGGAGGAACGACCTACGAGCAGTACTTC.